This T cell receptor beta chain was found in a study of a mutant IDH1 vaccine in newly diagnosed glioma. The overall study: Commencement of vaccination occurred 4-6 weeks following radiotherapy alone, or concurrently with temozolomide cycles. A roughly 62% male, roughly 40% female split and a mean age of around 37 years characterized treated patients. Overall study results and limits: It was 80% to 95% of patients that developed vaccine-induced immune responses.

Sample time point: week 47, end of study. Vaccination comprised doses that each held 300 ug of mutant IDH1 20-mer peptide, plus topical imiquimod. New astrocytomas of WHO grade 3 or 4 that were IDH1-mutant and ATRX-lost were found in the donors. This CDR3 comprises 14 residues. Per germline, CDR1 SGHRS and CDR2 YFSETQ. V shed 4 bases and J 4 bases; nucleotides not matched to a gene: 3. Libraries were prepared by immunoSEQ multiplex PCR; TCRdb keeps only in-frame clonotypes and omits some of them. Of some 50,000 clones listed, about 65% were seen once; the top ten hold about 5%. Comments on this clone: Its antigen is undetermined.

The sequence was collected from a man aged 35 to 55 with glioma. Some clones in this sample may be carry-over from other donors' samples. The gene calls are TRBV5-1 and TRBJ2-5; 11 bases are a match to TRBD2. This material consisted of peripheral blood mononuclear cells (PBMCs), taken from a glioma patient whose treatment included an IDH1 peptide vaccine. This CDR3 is CASSGGTSGETQYF. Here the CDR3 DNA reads TGCGCCAGCAGCGGGGGGACTAGCGGAGAGACCCAGTACTTC.